What follows are 23 T cell receptor beta chains derived from one specimen sequenced in a study of blood T cell repertoires in COVID-19. Libraries were prepared by immunoSEQ multiplex PCR; TCRdb keeps only in-frame clonotypes and omits some of them. The sample consists of about 230,000 clones, 70% to 90% of them appearing once. Sequenced sample: peripheral blood. The receptor source for this set is a woman younger than 35 who had recovered from COVID-19.

The chain recombines TRBV5-1 with TRBJ2-7, with TRBD2 matching 16 bases. This CDR3 is 15 amino acids long. CDR1 SGHRS and CDR2 YFSETQ come from the germline V gene. J lost 5 bases, V lost 4 bases, and 3 bases had no gene match. The CDR3 loop reads CASSPGTSGRDEQYF. In DNA form, the CDR3 reads TGCGCCAGCAGCCCCGGGACTAGCGGGAGGGACGAGCAGTACTTC.

The chain uses TRBV19 and TRBJ2-7; D uncertain. V lost 8 bases, J lost 0 bases, and 11 bases lay in between. The germline CDR1 and CDR2 sequences are LNHDA and SQIVND (reference sequence). This CDR3 has 13 amino acids. Here the CDR3 reads CASSPTSSYEQYF. CDR3 DNA: TGTGCCAGTTCCCCCACGAGCTCCTACGAGCAGTACTTC. The variable domain in full, with the rest retrieved from reference TRBV19 and TRBJ2-7, is DGGITQSPKYLFRKEGQNVTLSCEQNLNHDAMYWYRQDPGQGLRLIYYSQIVNDFQKGDIAEGYSVSREKKESFPLTVTSAQKNPTAFYLCASSPTSSYEQYFGPGTRLTVT.

V and J are TRBV15 and TRBJ1-1; TRBD1 matches 7 bases. The CDR3 runs 15 residues. V lost 5 bases and J lost 2; bases outside the gene matches: 8. Germline loops: CDR1 LNHNV, CDR2 YYDKDF (reference sequence). The CDR3 loop is CATSWGDRDNTEAFF. Written as DNA, the CDR3 is TGTGCCACCAGCTGGGGAGACAGGGACAACACTGAAGCTTTCTTT.

The V and J genes are TRBV14 and TRBJ1-1; D is possibly TRBD1 (5 bases). CDR3 length: 16 residues. Between the trimmed V and J ends, which lost 0 bases and 5 bases, there was a span of 16 bases. The germline CDR1 and CDR2 sequences are SGHDN and FVKESK. The DNA of the CDR3 is TGTGCCAGCAGCCAAGATATGATGGGGGGTCGGACTGAAGCTTTCTTT. It encodes CASSQDMMGGRTEAFF.

This CDR3 reads CSVSSGSSYNEQFF. Written as DNA, the CDR3 is TGCAGCGTTTCGTCTGGGAGCTCCTACAATGAGCAGTTCTTC. The chain carries TRBV29-1 and TRBJ2-1; possible D gene TRBD2, 5 bases. The germline V and J ends were trimmed by 5 bases and 0 bases, with 11 bases remaining between them. The CDR3 loop spans 14 amino acids. CDR1 and CDR2 from the germline V gene are SQVTM and ANQGSEA.

The CDR3 DNA follows: TGTGCCAGTAGTATGGGCGAGGGATATGGCTACACCTTC. The encoded protein is CASSMGEGYGYTF. The chain couples TRBV19 to TRBJ1-2; D call uncertain. The CDR3 runs 13 residues. The ends were cut back, 3 bases at V and 5 bases at J, with 10 bases in the middle. Germline CDR1 is LNHDA and CDR2 is SQIVND (reference sequence).

The rearrangement joins TRBV7-8 to TRBJ1-2; D is possibly TRBD1 (5 bases). The V end was cut by 5 bases, the J end by 0 bases, with 19 bases between. Germline lookup yields CDR1 SGHVS and CDR2 FQNEAQ. The CDR3 loop spans 17 amino acids. Here the CDR3 reads CASSPTRRGIANYGYTF. In nucleotides, the CDR3 is TGTGCCAGCAGCCCTACAAGGAGGGGAATAGCTAACTATGGCTACACCTTC. Variable domain in full (rest from reference TRBV7-8 and TRBJ1-2): GAGVSQSPRYKVAKRGQDVALRCDPISGHVSLFWYQQALGQGPEFLTYFQNEAQLDKSGLPSDRFFAERPEGSVSTLKIQRTQQEDSAVYLCASSPTRRGIANYGYTFGSGTRLTVV.

This clone was counted a few times. V is TRBV5-1 and J is TRBJ1-5; D may be TRBD1 (5 bases). CDR1 is SGHRS, CDR2 YFSETQ, per germline. The V end was cut by 0 bases, the J end by 2 bases, with 9 bases between. This CDR3 region has 15 residues. CDR3 sequence reads: CASSLDGGGNQPQHF. CDR3 bases: TGCGCCAGCAGCTTGGACGGGGGTGGCAATCAGCCCCAGCATTTT.

The chain uses TRBV25-1 and TRBJ2-5, with 7 bases that match TRBD1. Trimming removed 2 bases from V and 2 bases from J; junction bases left unmatched: 11. The CDR3 covers 17 residues. Per germline, CDR1 MGHDK and CDR2 SYGVNS. The CDR3 sequence is CASSEATGMDHQETQYF. DNA of the CDR3: TGTGCCAGCAGTGAAGCGACAGGGATGGACCATCAAGAGACCCAGTACTTC.

V gene TRBV18 combines with J gene TRBJ1-5; D is unresolved. Germline V gene lookup returns CDR1 KGHSH and CDR2 LQKENI. Trimming took off 3 bases at V and 5 bases at J, with 8 bases between the two ends. The CDR3 has 13 amino acids. The CDR3, as DNA: TGTGCCAGCTCACCCACCCGGGATCAGCCCCAGCATTTT. Its protein product is CASSPTRDQPQHF.

The V call is TRBV12-5, the J call TRBJ1-1; 8 bases are a match to TRBD1. Unmatched junction bases numbered 2, after V lost 0 bases and J lost 2 bases. The CDR3 is 15 residues long. Germline V CDR1 and CDR2: LGHNT, FRNRAP. CDR3 DNA sequence: TGTGCTAGTGGTTTGGTTGGACAGGGCAACACTGAAGCTTTCTTT. Protein product: CASGLVGQGNTEAFF.

The genes are TRBV12-3 or TRBV12-4 and TRBJ2-5; TRBD2 matches 7 bases. The CDR3 loop spans 13 amino acids. V shed 6 bases and J 5 bases; nucleotides not matched to a gene: 6. This chain's CDR3 is CASRVLAQETQYF. Here the CDR3 DNA reads TGTGCCAGCAGGGTACTAGCGCAGGAGACCCAGTACTTC.

In this sample, this clone turned up a few times. This rearrangement joins TRBV11-3 to TRBJ2-7; a possible D gene is TRBD1 (5 bases). The CDR3 has 13 residues. With 5 bases removed from V and 0 bases from J, the gap between germline ends came to 8 bases. Germline V gene sequence: CDR1 SGHNT, CDR2 YENEEA. The CDR3 bases are TGTGCCAGCAGCCTGACAGCCTCCTACGAGCAGTACTTC. This encodes CASSLTASYEQYF. Full variable domain (remainder filled in from reference TRBV11-3 and TRBJ2-7): EAGVVQSPRYKIIEKKQPVAFWCNPISGHNTLYWYLQNLGQGPELLIRYENEEAVDDSQLPKDRFSAERLKGVDSTLKIQPAELGDSAVYLCASSLTASYEQYFGPGTRLTVT.

This CDR3 is CATSDPYRAEAFF. CDR3 in DNA: TGTGCCACCAGTGATCCCTACAGGGCTGAAGCTTTCTTT. The rearrangement links TRBV24-1 to TRBJ1-1; a weak D match, TRBD1 (6 bases). Germline CDR1 and CDR2: KGHDR and SFDVKD. The CDR3 has 13 amino acids. V lost 3 bases and J lost 6, with 10 bases in between.

This clone was observed a handful of times. This chain joins TRBV6-5 and TRBJ2-7; 7 bases agree with TRBD1. Per germline, CDR1 MNHEY and CDR2 SVGAGI. V lost 11 bases to trimming and J lost 7 bases; unmatched junction nucleotides: 11. The CDR3 length is 12 residues. The CDR3 sequence: CAYRGQTGEQYF. In DNA, the CDR3 is TGTGCCTATAGGGGGCAGACGGGAGAGCAGTACTTC.

In this sample, this clone turned up a few times. The CDR3 DNA follows: TGTGCCAGCAGCCCCAGGGGTCCCCAAGGGAATGAGCAGTTCTTC. This translates into CASSPRGPQGNEQFF. The chain joins TRBV3-1 (or the pseudogene TRBV3-2) to TRBJ2-1; D possibly corresponds to TRBD1 (6 bases). V shed 4 bases and J shed 7 bases, with 17 bases lying between them. Germline loops: CDR1 LGHDT, CDR2 YNNKEL (reference sequence). This CDR3 contains 15 residues.

This chain links TRBV19 with TRBJ1-2, with a weak D call TRBD1 (5 bases). V was clipped by 7 bases and J by 1 base, with 10 bases between them. CDR1 LNHDA and CDR2 SQIVND come from the germline V gene (reference sequence). This CDR3 comprises 13 residues. DNA for the CDR3: TGTGCCAGTACAATAAGGGGTAACTATGGCTACACCTTC. Translated, it gives CASTIRGNYGYTF.

This clone was seen more than once but under ten times. The same CDR3 is also encoded by other DNA sequences in this sample. The chain carries TRBV4-1 and TRBJ1-5, with 7 bases identical to TRBD1. The length of the CDR3 is 14 residues. Germline CDR1 is MGHRA and CDR2 is YSYEKL. The V gene end was trimmed by 0 bases and the J gene end by 7 bases; junction bases not matched to a gene: 3. CDR3 loop: CASSQEQGRQPQHF. The CDR3 DNA reads TGCGCCAGCAGCCAAGAACAGGGGCGGCAGCCCCAGCATTTT.

The J gene is TRBJ2-5, the V gene TRBV11-2; 8 positions agree with TRBD1. The length of the CDR3 is 14 residues. V trimming: 2 bases; J trimming: 2 bases; junction bases outside the gene matches: 1. Looked up from germline, CDR1 is SGHAT and CDR2 is FQNNGV. The CDR3 sequence: CASSLQGAQETQYF. Here the CDR3 DNA reads TGTGCCAGCAGCTTACAGGGGGCTCAAGAGACCCAGTACTTC.

The chain recombines TRBV19 with TRBJ1-5; 7 bases map to TRBD1. CDR1 and CDR2 (germline): LNHDA, SQIVND (reference sequence). Trimming took 11 bases from V and 4 from J; bases not matched to a gene: 2. This CDR3 region has 11 residues. CDR3 sequence reads: CASRGNQPQHF. CDR3 sequence (DNA): TGTGCCTCCAGGGGGAATCAGCCCCAGCATTTT.

V gene TRBV4-1 combines with J gene TRBJ1-2, with D uncertain. Germline lookup yields CDR1 MGHRA and CDR2 YSYEKL. Trimming took off 4 bases at V and 1 base at J, with 10 bases between the two ends. The CDR3 covers 14 residues. The CDR3 DNA is TGCGCCAGCAGCCCCGAGACTGGTAACTATGGCTACACCTTC. Translated, it gives CASSPETGNYGYTF.

This clone was detected once. The chain links TRBV19 to TRBJ1-1; D gene ambiguous. V was clipped by 6 bases and J by 0 bases, with 11 bases between them. Germline V gene sequence: CDR1 LNHDA, CDR2 SQIVND (reference sequence). CDR3 length: 14 residues. The CDR3 here is CASRRANLNTEAFF. In DNA form, the CDR3 reads TGTGCCAGTAGGAGGGCAAACCTGAACACTGAAGCTTTCTTT.

This clone was detected only once. The chain uses TRBV10-3 and TRBJ2-7, with 9 nucleotides matching TRBD2. Germline V gives CDR1 ENHRY, CDR2 SYGVKD. The length of the CDR3 is 15 residues. V shed 8 bases, J shed 4 bases, and the junction held 12 bases outside the gene matches. The CDR3 region is CAIQGIAGGAYEQYF. DNA for the CDR3: TGTGCCATCCAGGGGATCGCGGGAGGGGCTTACGAGCAGTACTTC.